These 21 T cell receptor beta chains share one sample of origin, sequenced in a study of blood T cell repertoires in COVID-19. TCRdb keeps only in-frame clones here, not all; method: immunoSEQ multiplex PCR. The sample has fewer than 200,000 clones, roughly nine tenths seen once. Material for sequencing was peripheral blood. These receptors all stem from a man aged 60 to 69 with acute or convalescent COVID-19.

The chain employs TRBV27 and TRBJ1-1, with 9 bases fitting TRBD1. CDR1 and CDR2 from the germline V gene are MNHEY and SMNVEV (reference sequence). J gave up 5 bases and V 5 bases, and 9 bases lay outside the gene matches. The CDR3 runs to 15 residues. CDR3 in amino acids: CASSPWTGVETEAFF. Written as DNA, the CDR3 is TGTGCCAGCAGTCCTTGGACAGGGGTAGAGACTGAAGCTTTCTTT.

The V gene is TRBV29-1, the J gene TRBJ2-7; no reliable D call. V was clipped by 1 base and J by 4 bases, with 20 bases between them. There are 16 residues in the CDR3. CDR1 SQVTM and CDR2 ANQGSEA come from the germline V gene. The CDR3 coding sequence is TGCAGCGTTGAAGGGGTGGGCCAAACGAGCTTATACGAGCAGTACTTC. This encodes CSVEGVGQTSLYEQYF.

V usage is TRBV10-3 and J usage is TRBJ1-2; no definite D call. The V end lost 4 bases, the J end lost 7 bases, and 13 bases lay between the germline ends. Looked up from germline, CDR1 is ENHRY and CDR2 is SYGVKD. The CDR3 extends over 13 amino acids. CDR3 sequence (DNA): TGTGCCATCAGTGGTAGTCCGGAGGGTGGCTACACCTTC. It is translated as CAISGSPEGGYTF.

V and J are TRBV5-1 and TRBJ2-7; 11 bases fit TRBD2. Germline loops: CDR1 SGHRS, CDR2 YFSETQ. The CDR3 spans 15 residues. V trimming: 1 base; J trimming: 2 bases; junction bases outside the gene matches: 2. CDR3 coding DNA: TGCGCCAGCAGCTTGACTAGCGGGGGACCCTACGAGCAGTACGTC. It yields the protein CASSLTSGGPYEQYV.

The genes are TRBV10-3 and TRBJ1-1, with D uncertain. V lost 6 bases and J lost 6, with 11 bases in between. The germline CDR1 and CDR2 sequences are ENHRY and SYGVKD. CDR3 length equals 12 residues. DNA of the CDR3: TGTGCCATCAGGGGAGCTAAAGCTGAAGCTTTCTTT. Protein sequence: CAIRGAKAEAFF.

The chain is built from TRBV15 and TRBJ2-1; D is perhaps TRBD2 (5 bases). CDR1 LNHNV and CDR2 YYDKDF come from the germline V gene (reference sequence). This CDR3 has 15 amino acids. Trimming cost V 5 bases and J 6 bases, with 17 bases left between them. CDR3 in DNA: TGTGCCACCAGCCCCCTAGACCTAAGCGGCAATGAGCAGTTCTTC. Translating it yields CATSPLDLSGNEQFF.

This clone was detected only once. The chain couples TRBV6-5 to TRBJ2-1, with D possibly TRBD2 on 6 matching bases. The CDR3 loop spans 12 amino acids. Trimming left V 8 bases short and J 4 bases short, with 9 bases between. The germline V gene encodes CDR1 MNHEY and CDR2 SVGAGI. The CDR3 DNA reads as TGTGCCAGCGTAGGAGGGTACAATGAGCAGTTCTTC. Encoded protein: CASVGGYNEQFF.

For the CDR3, the DNA is TGTGCCAGCAGCGTTAGCGAGTTAGGCAATCAGCCCCAGCATTTT. It yields the protein CASSVSELGNQPQHF. The chain joins TRBV9 to TRBJ1-5; D remains unclear. This CDR3 has 15 amino acids. Germline values: CDR1 SGDLS, CDR2 YYNGEE. V was pared by 2 bases and J by 2 bases, with 11 bases between.

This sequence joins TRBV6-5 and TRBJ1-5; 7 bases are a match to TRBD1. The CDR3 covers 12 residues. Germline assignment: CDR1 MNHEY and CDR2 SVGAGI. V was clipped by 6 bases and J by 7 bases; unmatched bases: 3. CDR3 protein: CASRTGSQPQHF. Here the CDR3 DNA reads TGTGCCAGCAGGACAGGGAGCCAGCCCCAGCATTTT.

CDR3 loop: CASRWDRVAGELFF. In DNA form, the CDR3 reads TGTGCCAGTAGATGGGACAGGGTCGCCGGGGAGCTGTTTTTT. V usage is TRBV19 and J usage is TRBJ2-2; 9 bases agree with TRBD1. Germline CDR1 and CDR2: LNHDA and SQIVND (reference sequence). The CDR3 spans 14 residues. Trimming removed 6 bases from V and 6 bases from J; junction bases left unmatched: 5.

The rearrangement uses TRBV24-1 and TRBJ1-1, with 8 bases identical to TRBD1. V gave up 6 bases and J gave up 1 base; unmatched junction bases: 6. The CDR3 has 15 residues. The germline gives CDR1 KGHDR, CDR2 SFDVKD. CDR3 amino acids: CATSSQGAGNTEAFF. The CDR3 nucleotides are TGTGCCACCAGTTCTCAGGGGGCAGGGAACACTGAAGCTTTCTTT.

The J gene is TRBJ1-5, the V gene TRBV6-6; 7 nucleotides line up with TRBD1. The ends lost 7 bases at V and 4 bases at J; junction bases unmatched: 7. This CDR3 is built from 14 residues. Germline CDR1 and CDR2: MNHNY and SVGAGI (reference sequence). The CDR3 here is CASNPDRPNQPQHF. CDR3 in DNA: TGTGCCAGCAACCCGGACAGGCCGAATCAGCCCCAGCATTTT.

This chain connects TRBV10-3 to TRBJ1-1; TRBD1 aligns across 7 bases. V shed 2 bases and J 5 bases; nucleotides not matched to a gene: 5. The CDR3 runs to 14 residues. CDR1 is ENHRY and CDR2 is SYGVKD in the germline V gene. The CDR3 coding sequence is TGTGCCATCAGTGAGCAACAGGGGTGGACTGAAGCTTTCTTT. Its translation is CAISEQQGWTEAFF.

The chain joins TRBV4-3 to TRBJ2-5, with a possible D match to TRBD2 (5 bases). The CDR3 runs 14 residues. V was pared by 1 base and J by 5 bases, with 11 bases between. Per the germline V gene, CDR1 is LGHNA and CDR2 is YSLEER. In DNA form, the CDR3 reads TGCGCCAGCAGCCAAGGAGGAGGCCTTGAGACCCAGTACTTC. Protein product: CASSQGGGLETQYF.

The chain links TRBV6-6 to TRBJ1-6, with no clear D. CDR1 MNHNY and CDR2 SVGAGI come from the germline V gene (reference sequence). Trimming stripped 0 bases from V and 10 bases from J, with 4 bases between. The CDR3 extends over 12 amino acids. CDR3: CASSYSSSPLHF. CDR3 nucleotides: TGTGCCAGCAGTTACTCGAGCTCACCCCTCCACTTT.

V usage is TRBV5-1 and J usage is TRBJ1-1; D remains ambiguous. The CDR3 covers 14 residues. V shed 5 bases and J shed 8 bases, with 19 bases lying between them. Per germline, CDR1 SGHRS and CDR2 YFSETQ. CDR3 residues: CASRGAGIKPEAFF. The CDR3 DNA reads TGCGCCAGCAGGGGAGCGGGGATTAAGCCGGAAGCTTTCTTT.

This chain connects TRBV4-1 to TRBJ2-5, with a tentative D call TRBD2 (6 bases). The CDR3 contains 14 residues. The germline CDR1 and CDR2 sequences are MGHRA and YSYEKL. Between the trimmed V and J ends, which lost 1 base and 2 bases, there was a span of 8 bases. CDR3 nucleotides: TGCGCCAGCAGCCAAGCCGGGACTCAAGAGACCCAGTACTTC. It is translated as CASSQAGTQETQYF.

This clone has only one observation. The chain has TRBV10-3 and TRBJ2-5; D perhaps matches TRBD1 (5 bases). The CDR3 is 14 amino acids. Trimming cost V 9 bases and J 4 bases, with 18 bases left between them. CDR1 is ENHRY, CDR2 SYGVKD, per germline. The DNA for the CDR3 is TGTGCCATAGGGGCAGGGCGGACGGGAGAGACCCAGTACTTC. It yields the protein CAIGAGRTGETQYF.

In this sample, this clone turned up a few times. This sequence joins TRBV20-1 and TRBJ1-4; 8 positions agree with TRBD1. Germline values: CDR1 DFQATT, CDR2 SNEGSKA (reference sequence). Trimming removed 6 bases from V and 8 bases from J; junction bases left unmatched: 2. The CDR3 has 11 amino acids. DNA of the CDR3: TGCAGTGCGCGGACAGGGGAAAAACTGTTTTTT. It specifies CSARTGEKLFF.

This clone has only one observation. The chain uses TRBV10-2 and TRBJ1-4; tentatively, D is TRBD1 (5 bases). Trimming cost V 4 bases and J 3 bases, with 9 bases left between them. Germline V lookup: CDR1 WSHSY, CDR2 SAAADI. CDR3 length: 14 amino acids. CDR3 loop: CASSAAGSNEKLFF. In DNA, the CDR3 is TGCGCCAGCAGTGCGGCAGGGTCTAATGAAAAACTGTTTTTT.

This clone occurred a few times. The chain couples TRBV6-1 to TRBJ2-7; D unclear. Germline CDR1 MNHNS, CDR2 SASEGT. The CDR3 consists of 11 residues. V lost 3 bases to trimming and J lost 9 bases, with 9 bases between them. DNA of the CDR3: TGTGCCAGCAGTGACGGTCTATCGCAGTACGTC. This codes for CASSDGLSQYV.